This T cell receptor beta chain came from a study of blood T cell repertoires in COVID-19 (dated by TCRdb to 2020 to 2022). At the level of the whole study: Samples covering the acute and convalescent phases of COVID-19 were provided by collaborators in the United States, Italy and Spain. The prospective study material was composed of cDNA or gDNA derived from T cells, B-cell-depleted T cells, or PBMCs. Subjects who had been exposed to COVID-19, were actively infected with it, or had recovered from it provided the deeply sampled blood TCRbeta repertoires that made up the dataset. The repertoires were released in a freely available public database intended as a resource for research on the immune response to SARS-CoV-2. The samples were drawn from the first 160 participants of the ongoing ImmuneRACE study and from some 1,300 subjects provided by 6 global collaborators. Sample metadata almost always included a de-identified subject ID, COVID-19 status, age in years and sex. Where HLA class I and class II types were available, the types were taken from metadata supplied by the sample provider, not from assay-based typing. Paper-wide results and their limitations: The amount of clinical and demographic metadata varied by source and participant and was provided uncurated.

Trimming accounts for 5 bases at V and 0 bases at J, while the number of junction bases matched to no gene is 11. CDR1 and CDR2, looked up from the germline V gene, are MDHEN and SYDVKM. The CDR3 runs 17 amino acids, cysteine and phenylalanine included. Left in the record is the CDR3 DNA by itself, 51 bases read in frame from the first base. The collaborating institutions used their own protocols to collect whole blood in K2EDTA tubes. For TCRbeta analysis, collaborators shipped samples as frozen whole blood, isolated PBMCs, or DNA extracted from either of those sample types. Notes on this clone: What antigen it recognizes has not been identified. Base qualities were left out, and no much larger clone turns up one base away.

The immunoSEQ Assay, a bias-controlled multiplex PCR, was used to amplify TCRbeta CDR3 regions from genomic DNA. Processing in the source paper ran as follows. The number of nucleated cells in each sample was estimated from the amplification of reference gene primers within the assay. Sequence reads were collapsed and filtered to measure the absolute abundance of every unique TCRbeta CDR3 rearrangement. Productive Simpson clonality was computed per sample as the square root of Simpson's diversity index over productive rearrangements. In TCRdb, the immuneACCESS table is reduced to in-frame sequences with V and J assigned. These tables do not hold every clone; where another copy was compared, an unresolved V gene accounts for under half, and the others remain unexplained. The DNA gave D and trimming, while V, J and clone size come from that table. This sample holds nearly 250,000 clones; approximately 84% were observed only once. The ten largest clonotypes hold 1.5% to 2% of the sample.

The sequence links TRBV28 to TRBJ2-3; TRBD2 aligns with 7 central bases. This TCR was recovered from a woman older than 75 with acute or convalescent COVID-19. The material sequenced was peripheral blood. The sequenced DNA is TGTGCCAGCAGTACCCTTTGGAGCGGGACTAGCACAGATACGCAGTATTTT. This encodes CASSTLWSGTSTDTQYF.